This T cell receptor (beta chain) was retrieved from a study of technical replicates of blood from several donors. Assay: immunoSEQ multiplex PCR; the TCRdb copy retains only in-frame clones and omits some. The table has about 60,000 clones, around 87% seen once. This CDR3 is built from 14 residues. V was cut by 6 bases and J by 8 bases, with 19 bases left in between. CDR1 and CDR2 (germline): MNHEY, SVGAGI. This chain links TRBV6-5 with TRBJ1-2; weak D call: TRBD1 (6 bases). The sequenced material came from PBMCs. This clonotype was obtained from a human donor in good health. Some clones in this sample may be carry-over from other donors' samples. The CDR3 reads CASRWGQRNGGYTF. CDR3 in DNA: TGTGCCAGCAGATGGGGGCAGAGGAACGGGGGCTACACCTTC.